This TCR beta chain was captured in a study of cytomegalovirus exposure and HLA in healthy donors. Study-wide results and limits: Common viral pathogens were later found to be apparently linked to several of the most significant clusters. With later analysis, a missense DCLRE1C variant became linked to TCR beta V- and J-gene trimming. Data from an earlier analysis indicated that most TCR beta V segments were productive either about 90% or about 30% of the time.

V dropped 4 bases and J dropped 3 bases, with 16 bases sitting between them. Germline V gene data show CDR1 as LNHDA and CDR2 as SQIVND (reference sequence). The CDR3 loop spans 15 amino acids. Note on this clone: What it binds is not known.

The PCR was carried out with 60 Vbeta primers and 13 Jbeta primers. Here immunoSEQ multiplex PCR was the method, and the copy in TCRdb shows in-frame clones only, minus some. The sample lists under 150,000 clones; around 85% were seen once. This clonotype was obtained from a man aged 35 to 55 in good health and CMV-seropositive. The chain links TRBV19 to TRBJ2-7; D ambiguous. The sequenced material came from PBMCs. The CDR3 sequence is CASSTASNSIYEQYF. Written as DNA, the CDR3 is TGTGCCAGTAGTACCGCCTCGAATTCTATCTACGAGCAGTACTTC.